This entry lists 27 T cell receptor beta chains sequenced from one sample in a study of shared clonotypes between healthy human individuals. TCRdb keeps only in-frame clones here, not all; method: immunoSEQ multiplex PCR. Of over a million clones listed, 60% to 80% are singletons. Sequencing was done on a sample of memory CD4+ T cells sorted from blood. Subset noted: CD45RA-negative fraction. The origin of the receptors is a young man in good health.

The chain recombines TRBV29-1 with TRBJ1-2, with a weak D call TRBD1 (5 bases). Trimming left V 6 bases short and J 3 bases short, with 11 bases between. Germline lookup yields CDR1 SQVTM and CDR2 ANQGSEA. There are 12 residues in the CDR3. The chain's CDR3 is CSVRGLDYGYTF. As DNA, the CDR3 is TGCAGCGTGAGGGGTTTGGACTATGGCTACACCTTC. The whole variable domain, remainder taken from reference TRBV29-1 and TRBJ1-2, is SAVISQKPSRDICQRGTSLTIQCQVDSQVTMMFWYRQQPGQSLTLIATANQGSEATYESGFVIDKFPISRPNLTFSTLTVSNMSPEDSSIYLCSVRGLDYGYTFGSGTRLTVV.

Note on this clone: Other nucleotide sequences from this sample produce the same CDR3. The V and J genes are TRBV18 and TRBJ2-7; either TRBD1 or TRBD2 may supply D (5 bases each). CDR1 and CDR2 from the germline V gene are KGHSH and LQKENI. Trimming shortened V by 3 bases and J by 6 bases, and 9 bases separated the two germline ends. The CDR3 extends over 12 amino acids. This CDR3 reads CASSPSGSEQYF. The CDR3 bases are TGTGCCAGCTCACCGTCAGGGAGCGAGCAGTACTTC.

This clone has just a few counts. The V gene is TRBV7-2, the J gene TRBJ1-2; TRBD1 is a possible D gene (5 bases). Trimming removed 1 base from V and 6 bases from J, with 12 bases in between. The CDR3 length is 14 residues. Germline CDR1 reads SGHTA; CDR2 reads FQGNSA. The CDR3 region has the DNA TGTGCCAGCAGCTTAGTCGGGGGATTAGATGGCTACACCTTC. This sequence encodes CASSLVGGLDGYTF. The variable domain in full, with the rest retrieved from reference TRBV7-2 and TRBJ1-2, is GAGVSQSPSNKVTEKGKDVELRCDPISGHTALYWYRQSLGQGLEFLIYFQGNSAPDKSGLPSDRFSAERTGGSVSTLTIQRTQQEDSAVYLCASSLVGGLDGYTFGSGTRLTVV.

This chain links TRBV5-1 with TRBJ2-1; D gene unclear. Trimming stripped 2 bases from V and 4 bases from J, with 10 bases between. The CDR3 runs to 14 residues. Per germline, CDR1 SGHRS and CDR2 YFSETQ. The CDR3 DNA sequence: TGCGCCAGCAGCTTTGGTGTCACTTACAATGAGCAGTTCTTC. Its protein is CASSFGVTYNEQFF. Full variable domain (missing parts from reference TRBV5-1 and TRBJ2-1): KAGVTQTPRYLIKTRGQQVTLSCSPISGHRSVSWYQQTPGQGLQFLFEYFSETQRNKGNFPGRFSGRQFSNSRSEMNVSTLELGDSALYLCASSFGVTYNEQFFGPGTRLTVL.

The V gene is TRBV19, the J gene TRBJ2-3; D tentatively reads TRBD1 or TRBD2 (7 bases each). V was pared by 7 bases and J by 0 bases, with 20 bases between. The germline V gene has CDR1 LNHDA and CDR2 SQIVND (reference sequence). The CDR3 has 17 residues. This CDR3 is CASTSRGAGGSTDTQYF. CDR3 nucleotide sequence: TGTGCCAGTACCTCTCGGGGGGCAGGGGGAAGCACAGATACGCAGTATTTT.

The chain couples TRBV7-8 to TRBJ1-5; a possible D gene is TRBD1 (5 bases). V lost 4 bases, J lost 3 bases, and 22 bases lay in between. The germline V gene encodes CDR1 SGHVS and CDR2 FQNEAQ. The CDR3 length is 18 residues. CDR3 in DNA: TGTGCCAGCAGCTACAACTATATGCAGGGACCGAACAATCAGCCCCAGCATTTT. Amino acid sequence: CASSYNYMQGPNNQPQHF.

In its sample, this clone was seen a few times. The chain uses TRBV7-9 and TRBJ2-7, with D possibly TRBD1 on 5 matching bases. This CDR3 is 14 amino acids long. Germline CDR1 SEHNR, CDR2 FQNEAQ (reference sequence). V dropped 1 base and J dropped 7 bases, with 14 bases sitting between them. The CDR3 sequence is CASSLVGRVGEQYF. CDR3 nucleotide sequence: TGTGCCAGCAGCTTAGTCGGCAGGGTGGGAGAGCAGTACTTC.

This rearrangement joins TRBV30 to TRBJ1-1; TRBD1 agrees at 10 bases. Trimming cost V 2 bases and J 0 bases; bases outside gene matches: 18. The germline gives CDR1 GTSNPN, CDR2 SVGIG (reference sequence). The CDR3 is made up of 20 amino acids. The CDR3 region has the DNA TGTGCCTGGAGTACAAAGGGCCTAGGGACAGGGGCCGCTATGAACACTGAAGCTTTCTTT. Its translation is CAWSTKGLGTGAAMNTEAFF. Full variable domain (rest looked up from reference TRBV30 and TRBJ1-1): SQTIHQWPATLVQPVGSPLSLECTVEGTSNPNLYWYRQAAGRGLQLLFYSVGIGQISSEVPQNLSASRPQDRQFILSSKKLLLSDSGFYLCAWSTKGLGTGAAMNTEAFFGQGTRLTVV.

The rearrangement links TRBV7-2 to TRBJ2-6; D call uncertain. From germline, CDR1 is SGHTA and CDR2 FQGNSA. The CDR3 loop spans 14 amino acids. V lost 5 bases, J lost 4 bases, and 9 bases lay in between. CDR3 bases: TGTGCCAGCAGCCGGTGGGTGGGGGCCAACGTCCTGACTTTC. Translating gives CASSRWVGANVLTF.

The rearrangement uses TRBV5-5 and TRBJ2-3, with TRBD1 identical over 7 bases. There are 14 residues in the CDR3. Germline CDR1 and CDR2: SGHKS and YYEKEE (reference sequence). V trimming: 4 bases; J trimming: 4 bases; junction bases outside the gene matches: 6. CDR3 nucleotide sequence: TGTGCCAGCAGCCTAAGGACAGGTTCAGATACGCAGTATTTT. Residues: CASSLRTGSDTQYF.

The rearrangement uses TRBV6-1 and TRBJ2-3; D might be TRBD1 (5 bases). Germline CDR1 reads MNHNS; CDR2 reads SASEGT. V gave up 4 bases and J gave up 0 bases, with 20 bases separating them. The CDR3 spans 18 residues. CDR3 in DNA: TGTGCCAGCAGTGTCGAAGGACACAGATACTTTAGCACAGATACGCAGTATTTT. It codes for CASSVEGHRYFSTDTQYF.

This sequence joins TRBV2 and TRBJ2-6; 11 bases are shared with TRBD1. V was pared by 7 bases and J by 2 bases, with 7 bases of the junction left unmatched. The CDR3 consists of 17 residues. CDR1 and CDR2 from the germline V gene are SNHLY and FYNNEI. CDR3 residues: CASTPGTGGTGANVLTF. In DNA, the CDR3 is TGTGCCAGCACCCCCGGGACAGGGGGAACTGGGGCCAACGTCCTGACTTTC. Full variable domain (missing parts from reference TRBV2 and TRBJ2-6): EPEVTQTPSHQVTQMGQEVILRCVPISNHLYFYWYRQILGQKVEFLVSFYNNEISEKSEIFDDQFSVERPDGSNFTLKIRSTKLEDSAMYFCASTPGTGGTGANVLTFGAGSRLTVL.

This sequence joins TRBV7-9 and TRBJ2-7; maybe TRBD1 (6 bases). Germline CDR1 is SEHNR and CDR2 is FQNEAQ (reference sequence). The CDR3 consists of 15 residues. V was trimmed by 2 bases and J by 3 bases, leaving 14 bases between them. The CDR3 DNA sequence: TGTGCCAGCAGCTTACATGAGGGGGTATACTACGAGCAGTACTTC. This gives the protein CASSLHEGVYYEQYF.

The sample holds a few counts of this clone. The chain joins TRBV5-4 to TRBJ2-4, with 7 nucleotides matching TRBD2. J lost 5 bases, V lost 3 bases, and 2 bases had no gene match. Per the germline V gene, CDR1 is SGHNT and CDR2 is YYREEE (reference sequence). The CDR3 sequence is 13 residues long. This chain's CDR3 is CASSSAGENIQYF. The CDR3 DNA follows: TGTGCCAGCAGCTCGGCGGGGGAAAACATTCAGTACTTC.

The chain uses TRBV29-1 and TRBJ2-5, with D maybe TRBD1 (5 bases). Trimming took 4 bases from V and 2 from J, leaving 11 bases between them. Germline loops: CDR1 SQVTM, CDR2 ANQGSEA. The CDR3 totals 13 residues. Here the CDR3 reads CSVGWGPQETQYF. CDR3 DNA sequence: TGCAGCGTTGGATGGGGCCCTCAAGAGACCCAGTACTTC.

This rearrangement joins TRBV19 to TRBJ2-5; no clear D gene. Germline V gives CDR1 LNHDA, CDR2 SQIVND (reference sequence). The V end lost 5 bases, the J end lost 2 bases, and 12 bases lay between the germline ends. This CDR3 spans 14 amino acids. This chain's CDR3 is CASSVMWAQETQYF. The CDR3 DNA sequence: TGTGCCAGTAGTGTAATGTGGGCTCAAGAGACCCAGTACTTC.

With respect to this clone: A far more abundant clone sits one base away, making this likely a read error. Distinct nucleotide sequences in the sample also encode this CDR3. The chain recombines TRBV7-9 with TRBJ1-2; 8 bases are a match to TRBD1. The CDR3 spans 14 residues. CDR1 and CDR2 from the germline V gene are SEHNR and FQNEAQ (reference sequence). Unmatched junction bases numbered 4, after V lost 5 bases and J lost 2 bases. The CDR3 nucleotides are TGTGCCAGCAGCCTCGGACAGGGAAACTATGGCTACACCTTC. It specifies CASSLGQGNYGYTF.

This clone has a handful of counts. Its ends do not fully match the called genes, so a read error is possible. The gene calls are TRBV5-1 and TRBJ2-7; D uncertain. Germline lookup yields CDR1 SGHRS and CDR2 YFSETQ. The CDR3 covers 16 residues. The CDR3 spells CASSLAAGYNSDEQYF. The CDR3 region has the DNA TGCGCCAGCAGCTTGGCCGCTGGGTACAACTCCGACGAGCAGTACTTC.

V usage is TRBV11-2 and J usage is TRBJ1-1; possible D gene TRBD1, 6 bases. CDR3 size: 14 residues. The V gene's germline CDR1 is SGHAT and CDR2 FQNNGV. The V gene lost 1 base and the J gene lost 7 bases, with 13 bases spanning the gap. The chain's CDR3 is CASSLAQGWNEAFF. The CDR3 DNA reads as TGTGCCAGCAGCTTAGCCCAGGGGTGGAATGAAGCTTTCTTT. The whole variable domain, filled in from reference TRBV11-2 and TRBJ1-1, reads EAGVAQSPRYKIIEKRQSVAFWCNPISGHATLYWYQQILGQGPKLLIQFQNNGVVDDSQLPKDRFSAERLKGVDSTLKIQPAKLEDSAVYLCASSLAQGWNEAFFGQGTRLTVV.

The chain couples TRBV6-5 to TRBJ1-3, with TRBD1 identical over 8 bases. Germline V gives CDR1 MNHEY, CDR2 SVGAGI. V was clipped by 6 bases and J by 3 bases; unmatched bases: 7. The CDR3 is 15 residues long. The CDR3 loop reads CASRKGQALGNTIYF. CDR3 bases: TGTGCCAGCAGAAAGGGACAGGCCCTTGGAAACACCATATATTTT.

This CDR3 reads CASSNRVSGVTGELFF. CDR3 sequence (DNA): TGTGCCAGCAGCAACCGTGTTTCGGGGGTGACCGGGGAGCTGTTTTTT. V and J are TRBV7-6 and TRBJ2-2, with a possible D match to TRBD2 (6 bases). Trimming stripped 5 bases from V and 5 bases from J, with 18 bases between. The CDR3 has 16 residues. Germline V gives CDR1 SGHVS, CDR2 FNYEAQ.

The CDR3 nucleotides read TGTGCCAGTAGTATAGAGTTGAGCGGGGGCCCCTACGAGCAGTACTTC. Translation gives CASSIELSGGPYEQYF. V usage is TRBV19 and J usage is TRBJ2-7; 8 bases are shared with TRBD2. This CDR3 is built from 16 residues. The germline V gene has CDR1 LNHDA and CDR2 SQIVND (reference sequence). J gave up 2 bases and V 0 bases, and 6 bases lay outside the gene matches.

Comments on this clone: Mismatch with germline at one junction end may stem from a read error. CDR3 DNA sequence: TGTGCCAGTACCTCCCCCCGCGGACCCTACTATGAGCAGTTCTTC. It encodes CASTSPRGPYYEQFF. The genes are TRBV19 and TRBJ2-1; the D is unclear. The CDR3 loop spans 15 amino acids. CDR1 and CDR2 (germline): LNHDA, SQIVND (reference sequence).

This sequence joins TRBV30 and TRBJ1-5, with D uncertain. Germline V gives CDR1 GTSNPN, CDR2 SVGIG (reference sequence). Trimming pared 3 bases from V and 4 bases from J, leaving 7 bases between. The CDR3 length is 12 residues. CDR3: CAWREQNQPQHF. CDR3 nucleotide sequence: TGTGCCTGGAGGGAACAGAATCAGCCCCAGCATTTT.

The chain carries TRBV6-1 and TRBJ2-3; 9 nucleotides match TRBD2. This CDR3 is built from 15 residues. The V gene's germline CDR1 is MNHNS and CDR2 SASEGT. V shed 10 bases, J shed 2 bases, and the junction held 10 bases outside the gene matches. CDR3 DNA: TGTGCCACCAGACTAGCGGCCGCTTACACAGATACGCAGTATTTT. Translation: CATRLAAAYTDTQYF.

The chain is built from TRBV30 and TRBJ2-1; no clear D. Trimming took 0 bases from V and 6 from J, leaving 0 bases between them. Germline CDR1 is GTSNPN and CDR2 is SVGIG (reference sequence). There are 10 residues in the CDR3. CDR3: CAWSVNEQFF. The CDR3 DNA sequence: TGTGCCTGGAGTGTCAATGAGCAGTTCTTC.

The chain recombines TRBV18 with TRBJ2-7, with D possibly being TRBD1 (6 bases). CDR1 KGHSH and CDR2 LQKENI come from the germline V gene. Trimming took off 2 bases at V and 3 bases at J, with 8 bases between the two ends. The CDR3 spans 13 residues. The CDR3 DNA reads TGTGCCAGCTCACCAGGGGGCAACTACGAGCAGTACTTC. This gives the protein CASSPGGNYEQYF. The whole variable domain, filled in from reference TRBV18 and TRBJ2-7, reads NAGVMQNPRHLVRRRGQEARLRCSPMKGHSHVYWYRQLPEEGLKFMVYLQKENIIDESGMPKERFSAEFPKEGPSILRIQQVVRGDSAAYFCASSPGGNYEQYFGPGTRLTVT.